This is a list of T cell receptor beta chains from one sample in a study of cytomegalovirus exposure and HLA in healthy donors. Profiling relied on immunoSEQ multiplex PCR, and the TCRdb table lists in-frame clones only, not all of them. The table records under 200,000 clones, about three quarters of them present only once. Sequenced: PBMCs. Receptors were obtained from a woman in her forties in good health and CMV-seropositive. The CDR3 runs from the conserved cysteine through the conserved F or W. D genes are given only for firm matches. Size is omitted from some rows. Given values are once, few, many or a class for expanded clones.

CDR3nt | CDR3aa | d_gene | j_gene | abundance | v_gene
TGTGCCAGCAGCTTTCGAGCGGGCCAAGAGACCCAGTACTTC | CASSFRAGQETQYF | NA | TRBJ2-5 | NA | TRBV7-2
TGTGCCAGCAACCCTGGCGGGGGGGCAACTAATGAAAAACTGTTTTTT | CASNPGGGATNEKLFF | NA | TRBJ1-4 | NA | TRBV2
TGTGCCAGCAGCTCCGGGAGGCTCGAGCAGTACTTC | CASSSGRLEQYF | TRBD2 | TRBJ2-7 | few | TRBV13
TGTGCCAGCAGTAGACCCCCAGGGCGAGTTAATGAAAAACTGTTTTTT | CASSRPPGRVNEKLFF | NA | TRBJ1-4 | NA | TRBV28
TGTGCCAGCAGCTTGACGGGACAGGAAAATGAAAAACTGTTTTTT | CASSLTGQENEKLFF | TRBD1 | TRBJ1-4 | NA | TRBV5-5
TGCAGCGTTGAGACTAGCGAGAACCCGGAGTACGAGCAGTACTTC | CSVETSENPEYEQYF | TRBD2 | TRBJ2-7 | few | TRBV29-1
TGCGCCAGCAGCCAAACTGGGACTAGCGGATCCTACAATGAGCAGTTCTTC | CASSQTGTSGSYNEQFF | TRBD2 | TRBJ2-1 | NA | TRBV4-1
TGTGCCAGCAGCCCGGGACAGGGCTTAGTGGAGCAGTACTTC | CASSPGQGLVEQYF | TRBD1 | TRBJ2-7 | few | TRBV7-8
TGTGCCAGCAGCAGACACGGGATAGGGGGTCTAAATGAAAAACTGTTTTTT | CASSRHGIGGLNEKLFF | NA | TRBJ1-4 | few | TRBV21-1
TGCAGCGTTGATATCGGGCAGCCCCAGCATTTT | CSVDIGQPQHF | NA | TRBJ1-5 | NA | TRBV29-1
TGTGCCAGCAGTTACGCCGGGACAGGGGTCTACGAGCAGTACTTC | CASSYAGTGVYEQYF | TRBD1 | TRBJ2-7 | NA | TRBV6-5
TGTGCCAGCAGCTTGATCGGGGGGCTAGAGACCCAGTACTTC | CASSLIGGLETQYF | NA | TRBJ2-5 | NA | TRBV5-6
TGCGCCAGCAGCTTGGAAAGGGGAAACTCTGGGGCCAACGTCCTGACTTTC | CASSLERGNSGANVLTF | NA | TRBJ2-6 | once | TRBV5-1
TGCGCCAGCAGCCAAGGGTTCGGCTATGGCTACACCTTC | CASSQGFGYGYTF | NA | TRBJ1-2 | NA | TRBV4-3
TGTGCCTGGAGTCTCGACACTGAAGCTTTCTTT | CAWSLDTEAFF | NA | TRBJ1-1 | NA | TRBV30
TGTGCCAGCAGCCGTACTAGCGGGGGGAACACCGGGGAGCTGTTTTTT | CASSRTSGGNTGELFF | TRBD2 | TRBJ2-2 | NA | TRBV5-8
TGTGCCAGCTCACCAGCGTTGGGATCGGACTGGGGCTACACCTTC | CASSPALGSDWGYTF | NA | TRBJ1-2 | NA | TRBV18
TGTGCCAGCAGCCCAGGACAGCCCTACGAGCAGTACTTC | CASSPGQPYEQYF | NA | TRBJ2-7 | NA | TRBV28
TGTGCCAGCTCTCTCAGACAGGGACCAACTAATGAAAAACTGTTTTTT | CASSLRQGPTNEKLFF | TRBD1 | TRBJ1-4 | NA | TRBV18
TGCAGCGTTGGGGAGGTCTCCTACGAGCAGTACTTC | CSVGEVSYEQYF | NA | TRBJ2-7 | NA | TRBV29-1
TGTGCCAGTAGTAGGGGGGGTCAGCCCCAGCATTTT | CASSRGGQPQHF | NA | TRBJ1-5 | NA | TRBV19
TGTGCCAGCAGCTTAGTCTCGGGGGGCCAGCCCCAGCATTTT | CASSLVSGGQPQHF | NA | TRBJ1-5 | NA | TRBV11-2
TGTGCCAGCACGCTAGCGGGGGGCCGTTACGAGCAGTACTTC | CASTLAGGRYEQYF | TRBD2 | TRBJ2-7 | NA | TRBV6-1
TGCGCCAGCAGCGTGACTAGCGGGAGGACTAATGAGCAGTTCTTC | CASSVTSGRTNEQFF | TRBD2 | TRBJ2-1 | NA | TRBV5-1
TGTGCCAGCAGTGCTAGCGGGAGGGGTGTCTACGAGCAGTACTTC | CASSASGRGVYEQYF | TRBD2 | TRBJ2-7 | few | TRBV6-1
TGTGCCAGCAGCCTAAGGGGCGGCGAGCAGTACTTC | CASSLRGGEQYF | NA | TRBJ2-7 | NA | TRBV11-3
TGTGCCAGCAGTTACTCTGACAGGGCGTTCTATGGCTACACCTTC | CASSYSDRAFYGYTF | TRBD1 | TRBJ1-2 | NA | TRBV6-5
TGTGCCAGCAGCTTAGGCGCGGACTCACGGGGGACCCAGTACTTC | CASSLGADSRGTQYF | NA | TRBJ2-5 | NA | TRBV7-2
TGTGCCAGCCTCTCTACGGGAAAGGACACTGAAGCTTTCTTT | CASLSTGKDTEAFF | NA | TRBJ1-1 | once | TRBV2
TGCGCCAGCAGCCAAGTGTGGGGACTTAGCACCGGGGAGCTGTTTTTT | CASSQVWGLSTGELFF | NA | TRBJ2-2 | NA | TRBV4-3
TGTGCCAGCAGCTTGAGGGCGGGGGGATGGTTGGCGACCCAGTACTTC | CASSLRAGGWLATQYF | TRBD2 | TRBJ2-5 | few | TRBV5-6
TGTGCCATCAGTGAGTTTGGAGGACAGGGACATGGCTACACCTTC | CAISEFGGQGHGYTF | TRBD1 | TRBJ1-2 | NA | TRBV10-3
TGCGCCAGCAGCCAAGATTCGGGAGTGAACACTGAAGCTTTCTTT | CASSQDSGVNTEAFF | NA | TRBJ1-1 | NA | TRBV4-3
TGTGCCAGCAGTTACTCGCGGGGGGGTAGCTCCTACGAGCAGTACTTC | CASSYSRGGSSYEQYF | TRBD2 | TRBJ2-7 | NA | TRBV6-5
TGTGCCAGCAGCCTGGGACTAGCGGGGGCCCGTAATGAGCAGTTCTTC | CASSLGLAGARNEQFF | TRBD2 | TRBJ2-1 | NA | TRBV5-8
TGTTCCAGCGGGGACCCCTGGACAGGTCGTACCGGGGAGCTGTTTTTT | CSSGDPWTGRTGELFF | NA | TRBJ2-2 | once | TRBV7-9
TGTGCCAGCAGTTTACGAGAGACTGAAGCTTTCTTT | CASSLRETEAFF | NA | TRBJ1-1 | NA | TRBV6-6
TGTGCCAGTAGTCCCAGGAGGCGGGACTACGAGCAGTACTTC | CASSPRRRDYEQYF | NA | TRBJ2-7 | NA | TRBV19
TGTGCCAGCTCATTGCAGGGCCCCTCCTACGAGCAGTACTTC | CASSLQGPSYEQYF | NA | TRBJ2-7 | NA | TRBV28
TGCAGCGTTGGTCCGGCTAGCCGCCCCGGTTTTGAGACCCAGTACTTC | CSVGPASRPGFETQYF | NA | TRBJ2-5 | few | TRBV29-1
TGTGCCAGCAGCTACTCGGACACGACGAACACCGGGGAGCTGTTTTTT | CASSYSDTTNTGELFF | NA | TRBJ2-2 | NA | TRBV28
TGTGCCAGCAGCTTGTATTTTACCGGGGAGCTGTTTTTT | CASSLYFTGELFF | NA | TRBJ2-2 | NA | TRBV5-6
TGTGCCAGCAGCCCTACCGGGGGGGCCGCGGGGGAGCAGTTCTTC | CASSPTGGAAGEQFF | TRBD2 | TRBJ2-1 | NA | TRBV5-6
TGTGCCAGCAGTTACCCGCCCCTGACAGGGCCAACTGAAGCTTTCTTT | CASSYPPLTGPTEAFF | TRBD1 | TRBJ1-1 | NA | TRBV28
TGCGCCAGCAGCTTGGTTGCGGGAGGTAATAACAATGAGCAGTTCTTC | CASSLVAGGNNNEQFF | TRBD2 | TRBJ2-1 | NA | TRBV5-1
TGTGCCAGCAGTTTGGGGGGAATCCTAGACGAGCAGTACTTC | CASSLGGILDEQYF | NA | TRBJ2-7 | NA | TRBV6-5
TGTGCCAGCAGCTCAGGGGGGTCTCCCTACGAGCAGTACTTC | CASSSGGSPYEQYF | NA | TRBJ2-7 | NA | TRBV28
TGTGCCAGCAGCCAAGGCGAGATTTCAACTAATGAAAAACTGTTTTTT | CASSQGEISTNEKLFF | NA | TRBJ1-4 | once | TRBV4-2
TGTGCCAGCTCACCCCCTGTAGTTGCCTATGGCTACACCTTC | CASSPPVVAYGYTF | NA | TRBJ1-2 | NA | TRBV18
TGTGCCAGCAGCTTAGACAGGATAGCCTACGAGCAGTACTTC | CASSLDRIAYEQYF | NA | TRBJ2-7 | few | TRBV7-2